This TCR beta chain was identified in a study of shared clonotypes between healthy human individuals. About the research overall: The donor group consisted of two women and three men, aged 18 to 49.

Naive CD8 cells lacked CD45RO, underwent positive selection for CCR7 and left out terminally differentiated effector memory CD45RA+ cells. This clone was observed a single time. Its antigen is as yet unknown. Deletions cut 4 bases from V and 7 bases from J, with 16 bases between. CDR3 length: 14 amino acids. CDR1 and CDR2 from the germline V gene are MDHEN and SYDVKM. General study points: Measured sharing among donors was expected to vary with sequencing depth.

Running of the assay took place at deep level. Replicate PCRs from sorted subsets contained roughly 200 ng DNA, which is some 29,000 T cell genomes. Only in-frame clones appear in the TCRdb table, and some are missing; sequencing was by immunoSEQ multiplex PCR. The sample records around 1.9 million clones, approximately 94% being singletons. This sequence joins TRBV28 and TRBJ2-5; no clear D gene. This receptor was taken from a man aged 18 to 35 in good health. Some clones in this sample may be carry-over from other donors' samples. The sequenced sample was naive CD8+ T cells from PBMCs. The CDR3 sequence is CASSWTVALGTQYF. CDR3 in DNA: TGTGCCAGCAGTTGGACCGTTGCCCTGGGGACCCAGTACTTC.